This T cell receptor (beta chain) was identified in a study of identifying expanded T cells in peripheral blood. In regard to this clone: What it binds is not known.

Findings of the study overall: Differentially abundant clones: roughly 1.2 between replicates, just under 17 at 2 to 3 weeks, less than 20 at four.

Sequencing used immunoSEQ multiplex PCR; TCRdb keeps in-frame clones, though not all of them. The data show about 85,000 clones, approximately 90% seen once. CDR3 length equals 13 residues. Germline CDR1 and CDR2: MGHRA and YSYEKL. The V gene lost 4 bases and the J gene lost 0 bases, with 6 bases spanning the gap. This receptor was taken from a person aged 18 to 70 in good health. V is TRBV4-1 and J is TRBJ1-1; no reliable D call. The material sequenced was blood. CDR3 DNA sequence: TGCGCCAGCAGCCCAATGCTGAACACTGAAGCTTTCTTT. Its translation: CASSPMLNTEAFF.